This T cell receptor (beta chain) emerged from a study of naive and memory T cell subsets. Broader study findings: TCR transcript changes with activation or differentiation may affect this RNA method.

An oligonucleotide containing a UMI was ligated to the 3' end of TCR cDNA. Whole blood, about 2.5 ml, came from adult healthy volunteers. Reverse transcription used DNase-treated unsorted total RNA, aiming for roughly 1 to 1000 ng. In this sample, this clonotype turned up many times. Its antigen remains unidentified. Four PCR rounds used nested alpha and beta constant region primers plus the SP2 primer. TCRdb re-called the 5' RACE reads through MiXCR, storing one row per CDR3 protein. The sample yields 57,000 or so distinct CDR3 sequences, 7.2% seen once. Germline lookup yields CDR1 DFQATT and CDR2 SNEGSKA (reference sequence). V lost 1 base to trimming and J lost 0 bases; unmatched junction nucleotides: 6. This CDR3 is 16 amino acids long.

This receptor was identified in a male donor in good health. J is TRBJ2-1 and V is TRBV20-1; 7 positions agree with TRBD1. The CDR3 is CSARASGQFSYNEQFF. The CDR3 DNA is TGCAGTGCTAGAGCCTCGGGACAGTTCTCCTACAATGAGCAGTTCTTC.